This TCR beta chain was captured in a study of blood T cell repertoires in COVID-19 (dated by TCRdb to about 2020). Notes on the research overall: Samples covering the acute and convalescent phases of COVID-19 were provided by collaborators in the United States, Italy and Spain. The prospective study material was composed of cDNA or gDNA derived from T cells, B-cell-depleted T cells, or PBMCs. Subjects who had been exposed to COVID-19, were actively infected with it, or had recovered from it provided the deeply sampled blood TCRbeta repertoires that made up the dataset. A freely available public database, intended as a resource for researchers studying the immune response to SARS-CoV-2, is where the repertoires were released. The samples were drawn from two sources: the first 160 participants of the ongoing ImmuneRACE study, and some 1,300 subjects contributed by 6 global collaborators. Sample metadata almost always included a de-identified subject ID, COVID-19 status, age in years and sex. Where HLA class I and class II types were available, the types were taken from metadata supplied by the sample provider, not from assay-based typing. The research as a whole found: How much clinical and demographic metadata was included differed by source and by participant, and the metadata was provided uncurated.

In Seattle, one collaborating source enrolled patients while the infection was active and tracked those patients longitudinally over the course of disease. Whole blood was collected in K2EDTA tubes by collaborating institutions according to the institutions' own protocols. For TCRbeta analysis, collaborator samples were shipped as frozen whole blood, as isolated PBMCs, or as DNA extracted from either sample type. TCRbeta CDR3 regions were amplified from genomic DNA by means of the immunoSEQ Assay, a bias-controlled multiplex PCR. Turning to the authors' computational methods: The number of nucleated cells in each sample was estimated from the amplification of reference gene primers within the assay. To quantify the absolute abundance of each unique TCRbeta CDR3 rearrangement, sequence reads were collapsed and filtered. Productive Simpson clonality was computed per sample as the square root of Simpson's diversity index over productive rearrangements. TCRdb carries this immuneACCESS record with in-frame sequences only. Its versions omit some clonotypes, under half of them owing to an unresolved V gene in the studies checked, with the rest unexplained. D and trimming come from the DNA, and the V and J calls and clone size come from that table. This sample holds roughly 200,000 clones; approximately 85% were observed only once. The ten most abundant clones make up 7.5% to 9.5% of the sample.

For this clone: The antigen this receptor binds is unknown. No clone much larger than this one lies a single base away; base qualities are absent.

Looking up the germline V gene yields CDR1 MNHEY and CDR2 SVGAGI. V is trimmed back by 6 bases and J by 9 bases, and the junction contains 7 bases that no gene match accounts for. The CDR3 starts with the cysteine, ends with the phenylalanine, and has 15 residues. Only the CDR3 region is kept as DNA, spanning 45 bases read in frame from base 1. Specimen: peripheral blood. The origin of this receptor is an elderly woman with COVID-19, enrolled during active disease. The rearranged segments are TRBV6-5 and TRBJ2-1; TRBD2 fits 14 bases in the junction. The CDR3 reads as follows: CASSLTSGRESEQFF. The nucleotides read TGTGCCAGCAGCCTGACTAGCGGGAGGGAGAGTGAGCAGTTCTTC.